The 21 T cell receptor beta chains listed next were all sequenced from one sample in a study of blood T cell repertoires in COVID-19. The repertoire was sequenced with immunoSEQ multiplex PCR; TCRdb's copy has only in-frame clones and lacks some. The sample lists around 250,000 clones, about 83% occurring once. Sequences were obtained from peripheral blood. These TCRs come from a man younger than 40 who had recovered from COVID-19.

J is TRBJ2-3 and V is TRBV7-2; TRBD2 matches 10 bases. The CDR3 is 17 residues long. Germline loops: CDR1 SGHTA, CDR2 FQGNSA. Trimming took 5 bases from V and 5 from J; bases not matched to a gene: 13. The CDR3 sequence: CASSPKRGGPKVDTQYF. In nucleotides, the CDR3 is TGTGCCAGCAGCCCAAAGCGGGGGGGCCCTAAAGTAGATACGCAGTATTTT.

This rearrangement joins TRBV20-1 to TRBJ1-2, with a possible D match to TRBD1 (5 bases). This CDR3 region has 13 residues. Germline lookup yields CDR1 DFQATT and CDR2 SNEGSKA (reference sequence). The V and J ends lost 3 bases and 2 bases respectively, with 10 bases between them. The CDR3 region is CSASMRGNYGYTF. The DNA for the CDR3 is TGCAGTGCTAGTATGCGGGGGAACTATGGCTACACCTTC.

The V and J genes are TRBV25-1 and TRBJ2-7, with 7 bases that match TRBD2. This CDR3 contains 13 residues. V shed 6 bases, J shed 6 bases, and the junction held 8 bases outside the gene matches. Germline-derived CDR1 and CDR2 are MGHDK and SYGVNS. The chain's CDR3 is CASSAGLVGEQYV. The CDR3 DNA reads as TGTGCCAGCAGCGCCGGACTAGTAGGCGAGCAGTACGTC.

The chain recombines TRBV4-2 with TRBJ1-5; D is perhaps TRBD1 (5 bases). Trimming pared 0 bases from V and 2 bases from J, leaving 14 bases between. This CDR3 is 17 amino acids long. CDR1 LGHNA and CDR2 YNFKEQ come from the germline V gene. Here the CDR3 reads CASSQDWAKGGNQPQHF. The CDR3 region has the DNA TGTGCCAGCAGCCAAGACTGGGCCAAAGGGGGCAATCAGCCCCAGCATTTT.

The V and J genes are TRBV5-1 and TRBJ2-2, with 8 bases that match TRBD1. J was trimmed by 6 bases and V by 2 bases; bases with no gene match: 9. Germline lookup yields CDR1 SGHRS and CDR2 YFSETQ. This CDR3 is 16 amino acids long. This CDR3 reads CASSLGQGGAAGELFF. In DNA, the CDR3 is TGCGCCAGCAGCTTAGGACAGGGTGGAGCGGCCGGGGAGCTGTTTTTT.

This clone was found a few times. This chain uses TRBV5-1 with TRBJ1-5, with D possibly TRBD1 on 6 matching bases. The CDR3 extends over 16 amino acids. Germline values: CDR1 SGHRS, CDR2 YFSETQ. Deletions cut 4 bases from V and 0 bases from J, with 14 bases between. CDR3 protein: CASSQPTGYSNQPQHF. CDR3 nucleotides: TGCGCCAGCAGCCAACCCACAGGGTATAGCAATCAGCCCCAGCATTTT.

The chain links TRBV3-1 (or the pseudogene TRBV3-2) to TRBJ1-6; perhaps TRBD1 as D (6 bases). Germline CDR1 is LGHDT and CDR2 is YNNKEL (reference sequence). V was cut by 0 bases and J by 10 bases, with 13 bases left in between. The CDR3 contains 15 residues. CDR3 nucleotides: TGTGCCAGCAGCCAAGAAGGGGGTGGGGGCTCACCCCTCCACTTT. This encodes CASSQEGGGGSPLHF.

A few counts support this clone. DNA of the CDR3: TGCGCCAGCAGCACGGGGACAGGGGGCAGCCTCTCCTCCTACAATGAGCAGTTCTTC. As protein: CASSTGTGGSLSSYNEQFF. The V call is TRBV5-1, the J call TRBJ2-1, with 12 bases lining up with TRBD1. The germline gives CDR1 SGHRS, CDR2 YFSETQ. V dropped 4 bases and J dropped 0; count of bases not matched to a gene: 11. The CDR3 has 19 amino acids.

The chain combines TRBV5-6 with TRBJ2-2; tentative D call: TRBD1 (5 bases). CDR3 length equals 17 residues. The germline V gene encodes CDR1 SGHDT and CDR2 YYEEEE. V was clipped by 1 base and J by 1 base, with 14 bases between them. The CDR3 here is CASSLRFTGWNTGELFF. CDR3 in DNA: TGTGCCAGCAGCTTGAGGTTTACAGGCTGGAACACCGGGGAGCTGTTTTTT.

V usage is TRBV5-4 and J usage is TRBJ2-7; TRBD2 aligns across 9 bases. V dropped 9 bases and J dropped 4; count of bases not matched to a gene: 8. The CDR3 covers 13 residues. Germline-derived CDR1 and CDR2 are SGHNT and YYREEE (reference sequence). The DNA of the CDR3 is TGTGCCACCTCGCAGCGGGGGGTATACGAGCAGTACTTC. It encodes CATSQRGVYEQYF.

This clone occurred a few times. This rearrangement joins TRBV5-1 to TRBJ2-7; no definite D call. Germline V gene data show CDR1 as SGHRS and CDR2 as YFSETQ. Trimming removed 6 bases from V and 6 bases from J, with 19 bases in between. CDR3 size: 14 residues. The CDR3: CASTLSSTSSEQYF. The DNA for the CDR3 is TGCGCCAGCACCCTCTCATCAACCTCCAGCGAGCAGTACTTC.

The rearrangement uses TRBV6-1 and TRBJ2-7; perhaps TRBD2 as D (6 bases). The CDR3 is 14 residues long. Trimming stripped 1 base from V and 2 bases from J, with 9 bases between. Germline V gene lookup returns CDR1 MNHNS and CDR2 SASEGT. The CDR3 DNA is TGTGCCAGCAGTGAAGGGGGGGTCACCTACGAGCAGTACTTC. It translates to CASSEGGVTYEQYF.

The rearrangement joins TRBV23-1 to TRBJ2-1; the match to TRBD1 covers 8 bases. TRBV23-1 is marked as an open reading frame, function uncertain. The CDR3 covers 15 residues. The J segment lost 2 bases and the V segment lost 4 bases, leaving 4 bases of the junction unmatched. The CDR3 here is CASSLRGPTYNEQFF. The CDR3 DNA reads as TGCGCCAGCAGTCTCAGGGGGCCCACCTACAATGAGCAGTTCTTC.

J is TRBJ2-1 and V is TRBV5-4, with 9 bases lining up with TRBD1. The V and J ends lost 0 bases and 9 bases, in that order; junction bases with no gene match: 10. The CDR3 is made up of 16 amino acids. From germline, CDR1 is SGHNT and CDR2 YYREEE (reference sequence). The CDR3 protein is CASSLGRTGDLGEQFF. Written as DNA, the CDR3 is TGTGCCAGCAGCTTGGGGAGGACAGGGGATCTCGGTGAGCAGTTCTTC.

The rearrangement links TRBV11-2 to TRBJ1-4; D might be TRBD1 (6 bases). The CDR3 contains 13 residues. V lost 7 bases and J 6 bases, leaving 12 bases between the germline ends. Germline CDR1 SGHAT, CDR2 FQNNGV. CDR3 residues: CASTNRVYEKLFF. In nucleotides, the CDR3 is TGTGCCAGCACGAACAGGGTTTATGAAAAACTGTTTTTT.

V gene TRBV7-2 combines with J gene TRBJ1-5, with D tentatively TRBD1 (6 bases). V lost 5 bases, J lost 9 bases, and 17 bases lay in between. This CDR3 is 14 amino acids long. In germline, CDR1 is SGHTA, CDR2 FQGNSA. CDR3 region: CASSLKQGPGPQHF. In DNA, the CDR3 is TGTGCCAGCAGCCTAAAACAGGGACCTGGGCCCCAGCATTTT.

The chain employs TRBV2 and TRBJ2-6, with D perhaps matching TRBD1 (5 bases). V shed 4 bases and J shed 0 bases, with 16 bases lying between them. Germline V gene data show CDR1 as SNHLY and CDR2 as FYNNEI. CDR3 size: 18 residues. The CDR3 sequence is CASSATRETGSGANVLTF. Here the CDR3 DNA reads TGTGCCAGCAGTGCAACAAGGGAAACAGGCTCTGGGGCCAACGTCCTGACTTTC.

This clone was observed a handful of times. The V and J genes are TRBV6-6 and TRBJ1-1; unclear D gene. This CDR3 is built from 15 residues. Per germline, CDR1 MNHNY and CDR2 SVGAGI (reference sequence). The V end was cut by 5 bases, the J end by 0 bases, with 13 bases between. The CDR3 reads CASSAGPKLNTEAFF. The DNA of the CDR3 is TGTGCCAGCAGTGCGGGTCCGAAGTTGAACACTGAAGCTTTCTTT.

This clone was recorded at least ten times. This rearrangement joins TRBV5-1 to TRBJ1-5, with 7 bases fitting TRBD1. Germline-derived CDR1 and CDR2 are SGHRS and YFSETQ. CDR3 length: 13 amino acids. The junction had 4 bases not matched to a gene; V was cut back by 3 bases and J by 7 bases. CDR3 sequence reads: CASSSTGRQPQHF. The CDR3 DNA sequence: TGCGCCAGCAGCTCGACAGGGCGACAGCCCCAGCATTTT.

The V gene is TRBV7-6, the J gene TRBJ2-3; the D gene is possibly TRBD2 (6 bases). CDR1 and CDR2 (germline): SGHVS, FNYEAQ. The germline V and J ends were trimmed by 5 bases and 1 base, with 10 bases remaining between them. The CDR3 loop spans 14 amino acids. This CDR3 reads CASSPRRGTDTQYF. For the CDR3, the DNA is TGTGCCAGCAGCCCGAGGAGGGGCACAGATACGCAGTATTTT.

This clone was seen only once. The chain couples TRBV28 to TRBJ2-5, with 8 bases lining up with TRBD2. Trimming at V came to 3 bases and at J to 1 base, leaving 1 base not matched to a gene. The germline gives CDR1 MDHEN, CDR2 SYDVKM. This CDR3 has 14 residues. DNA of the CDR3: TGTGCCAGCAGTTTGCGGGGGGCCCAAGAGACCCAGTACTTC. Amino acids: CASSLRGAQETQYF.